In its sample, the clone carrying this T cell receptor (beta chain) was seen many times. The antigen is not known. Assay: immunoSEQ multiplex PCR; the TCRdb copy retains only in-frame clones and omits some. The sample contains over 30,000 clones, none of them singletons. This entry comes from a study of T cells after posttransplantation cyclophosphamide. Findings of the study overall: Skin or GI-infiltrating T cells shared few TRB sequences with blood. TRB clonality was highly associated with recipient CMV seropositivity and reactivation.

The CDR3 covers 14 residues. Germline CDR1 is SEHNR and CDR2 is FQNEAQ (reference sequence). V was clipped by 3 bases and J by 3 bases, with 11 bases between them. Sequences were obtained from PBMCs. The TCR originated in a woman aged 50 to 65 in good health and a related stem cell transplant donor. V is TRBV7-9 and J is TRBJ2-5; D might be TRBD2 (5 bases). The CDR3 bases are TGTGCCAGCAGCTTTCTAGGGAGCGAAGAGACCCAGTACTTC. It yields the protein CASSFLGSEETQYF.